In its sample, the clone carrying this T cell receptor beta chain was seen a few times. The antigen is not known. This record comes from a study of CD8 T cell repertoires and HIV-1 epitope variants. Across the whole study: T cells were stimulated with Twenty-five Gag and Nef peptides separately. Control wells had CMV/EBV/flu peptides, negative Ebola AY9, or no peptide.

Trimming cost V 6 bases and J 7 bases; bases outside gene matches: 7. The CDR3 has 13 amino acids. Germline loops: CDR1 SEHNR, CDR2 FQNEAQ (reference sequence). Survey-depth immunoSEQ sequencing covered TCR beta CDR3 regions. Sequencing was performed with immunoSEQ multiplex PCR; in TCRdb, only in-frame clones are kept and a portion is missing. This table holds some 3,100 clones, roughly 69% found once. Sequencing input: cultured CD8+ T cells derived from PBMCs. This chain connects TRBV7-9 to TRBJ2-7, with 9 bases fitting TRBD1. The origin of this receptor is a male donor with HIV. In DNA form, the CDR3 reads TGTGCCAGCAGGTCCGGGACAGGGTTTGAGCAGTACTTC. This sequence encodes CASRSGTGFEQYF.